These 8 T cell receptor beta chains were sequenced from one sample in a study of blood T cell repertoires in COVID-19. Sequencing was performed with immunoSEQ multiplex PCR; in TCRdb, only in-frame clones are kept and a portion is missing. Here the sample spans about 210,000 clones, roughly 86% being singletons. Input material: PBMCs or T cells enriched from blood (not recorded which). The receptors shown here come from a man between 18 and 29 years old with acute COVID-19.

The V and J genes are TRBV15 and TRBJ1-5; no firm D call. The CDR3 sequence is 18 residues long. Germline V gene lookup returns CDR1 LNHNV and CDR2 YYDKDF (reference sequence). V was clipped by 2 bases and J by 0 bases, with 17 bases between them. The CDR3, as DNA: TGTGCCACCAGCAGAAATGGGTGGGGAGTCGATAGCAATCAGCCCCAGCATTTT. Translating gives CATSRNGWGVDSNQPQHF.

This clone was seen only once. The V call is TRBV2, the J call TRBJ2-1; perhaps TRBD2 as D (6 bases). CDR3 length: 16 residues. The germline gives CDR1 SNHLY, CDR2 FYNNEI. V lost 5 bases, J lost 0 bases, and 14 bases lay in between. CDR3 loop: CASSPYKGGSYNEQFF. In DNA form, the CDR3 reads TGTGCCAGCAGTCCTTATAAGGGAGGCTCCTACAATGAGCAGTTCTTC. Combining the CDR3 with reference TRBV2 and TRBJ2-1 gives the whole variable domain EPEVTQTPSHQVTQMGQEVILRCVPISNHLYFYWYRQILGQKVEFLVSFYNNEISEKSEIFDDQFSVERPDGSNFTLKIRSTKLEDSAMYFCASSPYKGGSYNEQFFGPGTRLTVL.

CDR3 residues: CASSLRRSYGYTF. In DNA, the CDR3 is TGTGCCAGCAGTTTAAGGAGATCCTATGGCTACACCTTC. The rearrangement uses TRBV12-3 or TRBV12-4 and TRBJ1-2; D not resolved. This CDR3 has 13 residues. With 2 bases removed from V and 4 bases from J, the gap between germline ends came to 8 bases.

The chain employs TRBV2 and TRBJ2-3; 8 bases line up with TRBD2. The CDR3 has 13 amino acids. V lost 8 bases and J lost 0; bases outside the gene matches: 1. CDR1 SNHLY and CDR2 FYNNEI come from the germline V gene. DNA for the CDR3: TGTGCCAGCGCGGGGGGTAGCACAGATACGCAGTATTTT. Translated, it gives CASAGGSTDTQYF.

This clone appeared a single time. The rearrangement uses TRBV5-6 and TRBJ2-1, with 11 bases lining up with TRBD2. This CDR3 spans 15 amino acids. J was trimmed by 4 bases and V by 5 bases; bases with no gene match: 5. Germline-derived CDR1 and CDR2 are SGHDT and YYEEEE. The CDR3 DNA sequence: TGTGCCAGCAGACTCCTAGCGGGAGGTTACAATGAGCAGTTCTTC. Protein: CASRLLAGGYNEQFF.

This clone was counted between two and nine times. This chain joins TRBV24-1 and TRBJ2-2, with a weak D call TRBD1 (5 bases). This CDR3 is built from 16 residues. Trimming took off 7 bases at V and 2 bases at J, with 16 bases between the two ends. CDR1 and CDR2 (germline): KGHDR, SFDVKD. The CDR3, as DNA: TGTGCCACCAGCAGAACCGGACACAGTAACACCGGGGAGCTGTTTTTT. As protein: CATSRTGHSNTGELFF.

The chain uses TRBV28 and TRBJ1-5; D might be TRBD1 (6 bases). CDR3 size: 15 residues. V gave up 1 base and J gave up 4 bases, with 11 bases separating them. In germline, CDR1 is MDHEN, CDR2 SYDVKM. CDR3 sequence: CASSLSRQGNQPQHF. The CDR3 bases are TGTGCCAGCAGTTTATCACGGCAGGGGAATCAGCCCCAGCATTTT.

This chain's CDR3 is CASSYGGGAYGYTF. The CDR3 DNA reads TGTGCCAGCAGTTACGGCGGGGGGGCCTATGGCTACACCTTC. The chain recombines TRBV6-5 with TRBJ1-2; maybe TRBD1 (6 bases). Germline CDR1 reads MNHEY; CDR2 reads SVGAGI. The V end was cut by 2 bases, the J end by 4 bases, with 11 bases between. CDR3 length: 14 residues.